This TCR beta chain was obtained from a study of T cells after yellow fever vaccination. The study, taken as a whole, reports: Once the booster was given, most primary-vaccination clones reappeared, at 95% to 97% for CD4 and over 70% for CD8. Though it reached lower strength, the secondary response hit its peak faster, day 5 versus 15.

This clonotype was detected only a few times. What it binds is unknown. Each CDR3 protein gets one entry after TCRdb re-called the 5' RACE reads with MiXCR. The data show around 120,000 distinct CDR3 sequences, with around 15% seen just once and around 40% held by the top ten. This CDR3 comprises 14 residues. Between the trimmed V and J ends, which lost 2 bases and 1 base, there was a span of 8 bases. Germline V lookup: CDR1 ENHRY, CDR2 SYGVKD. This specimen consisted of CD8+ T cells sorted from PBMCs, obtained 5 days after the yellow fever booster vaccination. This receptor was obtained from a man between 18 and 35 years old who received the YFV17D yellow fever vaccine. The chain combines TRBV10-3 with TRBJ2-5; D unclear. The CDR3 DNA sequence: TGTGCCATCAGTGAGGGACCCACCCAAGAGACCCAGTACTTC. Its protein is CAISEGPTQETQYF.